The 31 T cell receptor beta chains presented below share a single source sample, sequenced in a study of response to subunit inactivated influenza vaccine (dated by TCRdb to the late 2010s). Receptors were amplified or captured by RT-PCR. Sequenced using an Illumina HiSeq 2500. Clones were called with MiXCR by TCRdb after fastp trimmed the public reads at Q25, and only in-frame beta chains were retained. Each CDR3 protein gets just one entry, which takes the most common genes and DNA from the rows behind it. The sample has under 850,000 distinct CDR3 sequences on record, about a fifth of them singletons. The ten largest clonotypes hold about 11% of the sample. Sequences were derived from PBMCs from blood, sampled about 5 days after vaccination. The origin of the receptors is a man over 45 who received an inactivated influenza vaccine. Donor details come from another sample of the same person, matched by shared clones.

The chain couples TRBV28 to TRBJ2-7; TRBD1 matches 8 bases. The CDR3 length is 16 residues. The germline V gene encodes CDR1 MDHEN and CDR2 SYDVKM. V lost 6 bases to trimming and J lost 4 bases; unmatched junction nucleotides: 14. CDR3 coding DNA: TGTGCCAGCAGCAACCGGGCAAGGACAGGGTCGTACGAGCAGTACTTC. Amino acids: CASSNRARTGSYEQYF.

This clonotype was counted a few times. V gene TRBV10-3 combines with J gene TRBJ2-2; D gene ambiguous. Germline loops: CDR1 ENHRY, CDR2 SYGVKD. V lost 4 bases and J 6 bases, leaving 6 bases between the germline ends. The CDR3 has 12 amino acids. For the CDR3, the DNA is TGTGCCATCAGTGGGACCGCCGGGGAGCTGTTTTTT. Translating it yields CAISGTAGELFF.

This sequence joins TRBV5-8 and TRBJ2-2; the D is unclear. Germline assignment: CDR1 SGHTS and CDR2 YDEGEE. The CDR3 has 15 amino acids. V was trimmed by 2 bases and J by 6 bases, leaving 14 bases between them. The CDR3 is CASSFRPRIPGELFF. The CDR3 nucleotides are TGTGCCAGCAGCTTCAGGCCAAGGATTCCCGGGGAGCTGTTTTTT.

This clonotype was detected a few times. The CDR3 sequence: CASSYPNRGLYEQYF. The DNA of the CDR3 is TGTGCCAGCAGTTACCCGAACAGGGGGCTTTACGAGCAGTACTTC. The rearrangement joins TRBV6-5 to TRBJ2-7, with TRBD1 matching 9 bases. The trim removed 2 bases at V and 4 bases at J, leaving 6 bases unmatched. This CDR3 has 15 residues. CDR1 is MNHEY, CDR2 SVGAGI, per germline.

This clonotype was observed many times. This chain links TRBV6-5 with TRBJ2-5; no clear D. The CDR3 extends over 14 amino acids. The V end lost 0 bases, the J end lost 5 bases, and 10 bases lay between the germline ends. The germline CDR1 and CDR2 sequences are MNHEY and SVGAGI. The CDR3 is CASSYSFRQETQYF. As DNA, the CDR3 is TGTGCCAGCAGTTACTCTTTCCGCCAGGAGACCCAGTACTTC.

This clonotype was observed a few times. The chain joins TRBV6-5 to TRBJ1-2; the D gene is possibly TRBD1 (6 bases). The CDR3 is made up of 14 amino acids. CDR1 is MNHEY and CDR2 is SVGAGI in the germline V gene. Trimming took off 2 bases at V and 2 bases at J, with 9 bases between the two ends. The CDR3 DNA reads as TGTGCCAGCAGTTACCAGGGGATGAACTATGGCTACACCTTC. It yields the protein CASSYQGMNYGYTF.

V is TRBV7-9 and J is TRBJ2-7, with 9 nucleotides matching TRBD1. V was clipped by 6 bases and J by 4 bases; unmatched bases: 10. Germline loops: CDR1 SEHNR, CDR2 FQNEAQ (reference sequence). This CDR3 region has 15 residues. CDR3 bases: TGTGCCAGCAGTTACAGCGGGGACAGGGCGTACGAGCAGTACTTC. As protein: CASSYSGDRAYEQYF.

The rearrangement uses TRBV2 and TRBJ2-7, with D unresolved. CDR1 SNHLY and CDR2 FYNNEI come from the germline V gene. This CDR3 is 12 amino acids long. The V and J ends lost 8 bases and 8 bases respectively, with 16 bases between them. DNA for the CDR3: TGTGCCAGCGAGCCAGGTGAAACGAAGCAGTACTTC. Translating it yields CASEPGETKQYF.

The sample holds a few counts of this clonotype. The CDR3 DNA reads as TGTGCCAGCTCGACTAGCGGGAGGGTTGACAATGAGCAGTTCTTC. Translated: CASSTSGRVDNEQFF. This chain connects TRBV7-9 to TRBJ2-1; TRBD2 matches 14 bases. V gave up 8 bases and J gave up 5 bases; unmatched junction bases: 5. Germline CDR1 SEHNR, CDR2 FQNEAQ (reference sequence). This CDR3 region has 15 residues.

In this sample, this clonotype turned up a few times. CDR3 in amino acids: CASSRLAGGPHEQFF. In nucleotides, the CDR3 is TGCGCCAGCAGCCGTCTAGCGGGGGGGCCGCATGAGCAGTTCTTC. The V and J genes are TRBV4-3 and TRBJ2-1; 12 bases are shared with TRBD2. CDR1 and CDR2 from the germline V gene are LGHNA and YSLEER. After removal of 4 bases from V and 8 bases from J, the junction contained 6 bases not matched to a gene. The CDR3 is made up of 15 amino acids.

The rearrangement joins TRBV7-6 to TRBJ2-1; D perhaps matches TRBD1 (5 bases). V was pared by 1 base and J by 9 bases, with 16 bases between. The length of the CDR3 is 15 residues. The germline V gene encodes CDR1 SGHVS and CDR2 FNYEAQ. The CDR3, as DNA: TGTGCCAGCAGCTTAGAGCAGGGATGGGGTGGTGAGCAGTTCTTC. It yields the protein CASSLEQGWGGEQFF.

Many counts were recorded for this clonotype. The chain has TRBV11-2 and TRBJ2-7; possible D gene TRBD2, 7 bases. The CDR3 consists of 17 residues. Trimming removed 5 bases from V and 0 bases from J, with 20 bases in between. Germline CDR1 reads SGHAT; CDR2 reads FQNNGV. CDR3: CASSPRLRGGSSYEQYF. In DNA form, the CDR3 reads TGTGCCAGCAGCCCCCGATTAAGGGGGGGGAGCTCCTACGAGCAGTACTTC. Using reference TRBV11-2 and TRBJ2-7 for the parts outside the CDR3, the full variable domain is EAGVAQSPRYKIIEKRQSVAFWCNPISGHATLYWYQQILGQGPKLLIQFQNNGVVDDSQLPKDRFSAERLKGVDSTLKIQPAKLEDSAVYLCASSPRLRGGSSYEQYFGPGTRLTVT.

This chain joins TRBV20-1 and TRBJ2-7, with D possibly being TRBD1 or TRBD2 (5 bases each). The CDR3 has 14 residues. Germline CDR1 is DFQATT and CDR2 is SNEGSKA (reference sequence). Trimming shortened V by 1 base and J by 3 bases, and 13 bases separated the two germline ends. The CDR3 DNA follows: TGCAGTGCTAGAGTTGGGGACCGTATCTACGAGCAGTACTTC. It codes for CSARVGDRIYEQYF.

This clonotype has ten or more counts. CDR3 DNA: TGCAGTGCTAGAAGCCTCCGACAGAGCTCCTATAATTCACCCCTCCACTTT. This translates into CSARSLRQSSYNSPLHF. This rearrangement joins TRBV20-1 to TRBJ1-6, with D possibly being TRBD1 (5 bases). CDR3 length equals 17 residues. The germline V and J ends were trimmed by 2 bases and 0 bases, with 14 bases remaining between them. Germline values: CDR1 DFQATT, CDR2 SNEGSKA (reference sequence).

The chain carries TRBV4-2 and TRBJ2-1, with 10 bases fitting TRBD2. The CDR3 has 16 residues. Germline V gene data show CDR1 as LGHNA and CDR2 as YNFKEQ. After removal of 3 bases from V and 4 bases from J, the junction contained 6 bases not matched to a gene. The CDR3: CASSQTTSGAYNEQFF. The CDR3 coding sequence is TGTGCCAGCAGCCAGACCACTAGCGGGGCTTACAATGAGCAGTTCTTC.

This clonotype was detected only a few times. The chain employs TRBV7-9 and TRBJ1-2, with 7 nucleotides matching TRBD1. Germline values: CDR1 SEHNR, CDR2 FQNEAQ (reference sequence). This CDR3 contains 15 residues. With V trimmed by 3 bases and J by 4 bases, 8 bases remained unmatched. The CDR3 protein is CASSFLPTGTYGYTF. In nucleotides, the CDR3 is TGTGCCAGCAGCTTCCTACCGACAGGGACCTATGGCTACACCTTC.

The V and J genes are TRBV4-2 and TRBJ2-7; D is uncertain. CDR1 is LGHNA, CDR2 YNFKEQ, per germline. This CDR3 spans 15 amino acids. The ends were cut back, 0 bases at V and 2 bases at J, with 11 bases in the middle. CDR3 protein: CASSQDLMGTYEQYF. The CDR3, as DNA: TGTGCCAGCAGCCAAGATCTCATGGGAACCTACGAGCAGTACTTC.

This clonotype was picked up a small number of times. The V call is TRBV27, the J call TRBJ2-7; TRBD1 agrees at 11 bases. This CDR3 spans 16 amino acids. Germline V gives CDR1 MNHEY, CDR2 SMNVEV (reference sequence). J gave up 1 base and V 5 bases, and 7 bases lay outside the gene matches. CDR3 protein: CASSKRTGGASYEQYF. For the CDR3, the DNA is TGTGCCAGCAGTAAAAGGACAGGGGGCGCATCCTACGAGCAGTACTTC.

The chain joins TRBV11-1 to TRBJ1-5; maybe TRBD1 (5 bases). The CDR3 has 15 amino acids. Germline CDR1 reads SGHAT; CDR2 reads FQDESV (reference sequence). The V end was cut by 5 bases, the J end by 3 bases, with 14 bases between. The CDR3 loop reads CASSAGLGPNQPQHF. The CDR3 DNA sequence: TGTGCCAGCAGCGCGGGACTCGGACCCAATCAGCCCCAGCATTTT.

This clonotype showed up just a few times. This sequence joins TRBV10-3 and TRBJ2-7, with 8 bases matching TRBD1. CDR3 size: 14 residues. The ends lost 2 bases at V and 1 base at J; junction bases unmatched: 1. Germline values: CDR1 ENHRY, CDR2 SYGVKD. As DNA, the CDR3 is TGTGCCATCAGTGAGACAGGGGGGTCCTACGAGCAGTACTTC. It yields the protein CAISETGGSYEQYF.

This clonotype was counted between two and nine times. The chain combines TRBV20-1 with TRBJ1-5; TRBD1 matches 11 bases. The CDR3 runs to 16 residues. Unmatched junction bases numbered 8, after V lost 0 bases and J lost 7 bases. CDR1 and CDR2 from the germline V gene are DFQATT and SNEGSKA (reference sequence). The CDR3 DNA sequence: TGCAGTGCTAGAGACCCCGGACAGGGGGCATACCAGCCCCAGCATTTT. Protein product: CSARDPGQGAYQPQHF.

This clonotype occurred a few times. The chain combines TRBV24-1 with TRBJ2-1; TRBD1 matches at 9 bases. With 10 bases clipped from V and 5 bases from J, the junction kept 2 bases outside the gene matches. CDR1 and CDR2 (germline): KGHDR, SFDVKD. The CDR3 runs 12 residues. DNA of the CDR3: TGTGCCACACGGGACAGGGACAATGAGCAGTTCTTC. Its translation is CATRDRDNEQFF.

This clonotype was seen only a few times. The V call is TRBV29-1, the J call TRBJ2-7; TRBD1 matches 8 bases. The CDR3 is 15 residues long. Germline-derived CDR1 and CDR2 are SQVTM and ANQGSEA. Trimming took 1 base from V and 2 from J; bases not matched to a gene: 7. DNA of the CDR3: TGCAGCGTTGAAGCTCCGGGACAGGAAGCCTACGAGCAGTACTTC. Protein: CSVEAPGQEAYEQYF.

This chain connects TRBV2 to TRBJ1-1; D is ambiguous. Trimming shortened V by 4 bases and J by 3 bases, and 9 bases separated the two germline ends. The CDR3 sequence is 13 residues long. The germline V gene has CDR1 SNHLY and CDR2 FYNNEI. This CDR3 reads CASSVRTDTEAFF. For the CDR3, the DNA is TGTGCCAGCAGTGTCAGGACGGACACTGAAGCTTTCTTT.

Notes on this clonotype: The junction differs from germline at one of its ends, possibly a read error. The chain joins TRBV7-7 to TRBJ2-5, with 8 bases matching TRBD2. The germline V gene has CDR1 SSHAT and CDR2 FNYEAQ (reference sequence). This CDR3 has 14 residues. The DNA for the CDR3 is TGTGCTAGCAGCTTTAGCGGGGCCGTAGAGACCCAGTACTTC. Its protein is CASSFSGAVETQYF.

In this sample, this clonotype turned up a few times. The CDR3 region is CSARDHKGPYEQYF. The CDR3, as DNA: TGCAGTGCTAGAGATCATAAGGGGCCCTACGAGCAGTACTTC. This chain links TRBV20-1 with TRBJ2-7, with a tentative D call TRBD1 (5 bases). Germline assignment: CDR1 DFQATT and CDR2 SNEGSKA (reference sequence). Trimming took off 0 bases at V and 2 bases at J, with 11 bases between the two ends. This CDR3 has 14 residues.

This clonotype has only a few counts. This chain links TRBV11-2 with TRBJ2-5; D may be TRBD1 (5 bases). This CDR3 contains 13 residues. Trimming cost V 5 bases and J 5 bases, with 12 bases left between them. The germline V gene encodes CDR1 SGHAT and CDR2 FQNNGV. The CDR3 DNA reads TGTGCCAGCAGCCCCGGACATCGGGAGACCCAGTACTTC. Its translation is CASSPGHRETQYF.

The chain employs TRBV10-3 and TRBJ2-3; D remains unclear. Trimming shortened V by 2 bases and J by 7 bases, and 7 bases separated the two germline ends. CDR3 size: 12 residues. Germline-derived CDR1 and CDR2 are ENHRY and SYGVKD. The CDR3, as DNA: TGTGCCATCAGTGAGACCAAAAATACGCAGTATTTT. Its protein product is CAISETKNTQYF.

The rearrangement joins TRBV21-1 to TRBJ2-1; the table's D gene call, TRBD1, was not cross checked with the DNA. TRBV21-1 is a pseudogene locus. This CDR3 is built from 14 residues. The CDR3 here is CASTGDRGRNEQFF. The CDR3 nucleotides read TGTGCCAGCACCGGGGACAGGGGTAGGAATGAGCAGTTCTTC.

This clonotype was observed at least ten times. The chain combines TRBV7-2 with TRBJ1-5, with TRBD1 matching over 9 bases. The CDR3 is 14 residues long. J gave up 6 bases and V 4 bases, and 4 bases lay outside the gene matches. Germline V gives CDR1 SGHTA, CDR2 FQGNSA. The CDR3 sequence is CASSSGQGGQPQHF. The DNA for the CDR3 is TGTGCCAGCAGCTCGGGACAGGGCGGTCAGCCCCAGCATTTT.

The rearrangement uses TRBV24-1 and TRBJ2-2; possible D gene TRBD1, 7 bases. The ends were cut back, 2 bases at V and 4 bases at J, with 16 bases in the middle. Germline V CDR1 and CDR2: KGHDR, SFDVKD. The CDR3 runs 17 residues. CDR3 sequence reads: CATSDWPQGEVTGELFF. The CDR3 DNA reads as TGTGCCACCAGTGATTGGCCCCAGGGGGAGGTCACCGGGGAGCTGTTTTTT.